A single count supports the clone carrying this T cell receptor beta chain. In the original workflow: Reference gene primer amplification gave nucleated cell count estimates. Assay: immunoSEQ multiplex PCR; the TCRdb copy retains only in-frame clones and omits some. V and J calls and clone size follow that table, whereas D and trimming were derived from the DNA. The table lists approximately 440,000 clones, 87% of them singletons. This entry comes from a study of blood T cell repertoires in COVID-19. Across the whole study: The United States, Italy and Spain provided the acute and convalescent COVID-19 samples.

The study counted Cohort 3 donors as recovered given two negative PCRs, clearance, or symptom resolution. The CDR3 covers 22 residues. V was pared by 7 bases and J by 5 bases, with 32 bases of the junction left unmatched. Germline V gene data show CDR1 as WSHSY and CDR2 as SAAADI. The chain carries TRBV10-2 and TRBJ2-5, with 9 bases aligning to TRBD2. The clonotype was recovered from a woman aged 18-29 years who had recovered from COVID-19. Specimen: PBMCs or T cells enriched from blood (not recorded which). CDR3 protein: CASTDKFYVSGLALARGETQYF. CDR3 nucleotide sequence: TGCGCCAGCACAGACAAGTTCTATGTCTCGGGACTAGCCCTCGCTCGTGGGGAGACCCAGTACTTC.